The 17 T cell receptor beta chains in this list originate from one sample, sequenced in a study of T cell responses to AZD1222 COVID-19 vaccine. Here immunoSEQ multiplex PCR was the method, and the copy in TCRdb shows in-frame clones only, minus some. The sample contains approximately 170,000 clones, around 88% of which appear only once. Sample: peripheral blood, taken 28 days after the second AZD1222 dose. These receptor sequences come from an adult who received the AZD1222 COVID-19 vaccine.

The chain carries TRBV6-2 or TRBV6-3 and TRBJ2-2; 13 bases match TRBD2. There are 16 residues in the CDR3. CDR1 is MNHEY and CDR2 is SVGEGT in the germline V gene. Germline trimming cut 4 bases from V and 4 bases from J; bases unmatched to any gene: 3. The CDR3 region is CASSSGLAGITGELFF. In DNA, the CDR3 is TGTGCCAGCAGTTCGGGACTAGCGGGGATCACCGGGGAGCTGTTTTTT.

Concerning this clone itself: The junction shows a germline mismatch at one end, possibly a read error. This rearrangement joins TRBV7-9 to TRBJ2-5, with a weak D call TRBD2 (5 bases). Germline V gene data show CDR1 as SEHNR and CDR2 as FQNEAQ (reference sequence). The CDR3 is 15 amino acids. The CDR3 sequence is CASSLNPAGPEAQYF. The CDR3 DNA follows: TGTGCCAGCAGCTTAAACCCCGCGGGCCCAGAGGCCCAGTACTTC.

This clone appeared a few times. The rearrangement joins TRBV2 to TRBJ2-3; D might be TRBD2 (6 bases). V lost 3 bases and J lost 0, with 19 bases in between. Germline V gene sequence: CDR1 SNHLY, CDR2 FYNNEI. The CDR3 covers 18 residues. CDR3 sequence (DNA): TGTGCCAGCAGTGATTTAACCCTTAGCGGTTCTAGCACAGATACGCAGTATTTT. Protein product: CASSDLTLSGSSTDTQYF.

This rearrangement joins TRBV5-4 to TRBJ1-2; a possible D gene is TRBD1 (5 bases). The CDR3 is 13 residues long. Between the trimmed V and J ends, which lost 0 bases and 7 bases, there was a span of 10 bases. Germline values: CDR1 SGHNT, CDR2 YYREEE (reference sequence). In DNA, the CDR3 is TGTGCCAGCAGCTTGGATCCCGGGGGTGGCTACACCTTC. Translated: CASSLDPGGGYTF.

The chain combines TRBV2 with TRBJ2-3; D not resolved. The CDR3 extends over 15 amino acids. V lost 8 bases and J 1 base, leaving 16 bases between the germline ends. In germline, CDR1 is SNHLY, CDR2 FYNNEI. CDR3 sequence reads: CASLAVLYRTDTQYF. The CDR3 DNA sequence: TGTGCCAGCTTGGCGGTACTATACCGCACAGATACGCAGTATTTT. The full variable domain, in which reference TRBV2 and TRBJ2-3 provide the parts outside the CDR3, is EPEVTQTPSHQVTQMGQEVILRCVPISNHLYFYWYRQILGQKVEFLVSFYNNEISEKSEIFDDQFSVERPDGSNFTLKIRSTKLEDSAMYFCASLAVLYRTDTQYFGPGTRLTVL.

The chain has TRBV7-2 and TRBJ2-3, with 10 bases that match TRBD1. The CDR3 is 11 residues long. The V gene's germline CDR1 is SGHTA and CDR2 FQGNSA. The V gene end was trimmed by 7 bases and the J gene end by 15 bases; junction bases not matched to a gene: 7. In nucleotides, the CDR3 is TGTGCCAGCACCCCGGGACAGGGGATTTATTTT. Translated, it gives CASTPGQGIYF.

The rearrangement links TRBV2 to TRBJ2-7; unclear D gene. Deletions cut 3 bases from V and 5 bases from J, with 5 bases between. CDR3 length equals 11 residues. Germline V gene sequence: CDR1 SNHLY, CDR2 FYNNEI. The DNA of the CDR3 is TGTGCCAGCAGTGATATCCACGAGCAGTACTTC. It specifies CASSDIHEQYF.

This chain uses TRBV4-2 with TRBJ2-7; the match to TRBD2 covers 10 bases. The length of the CDR3 is 17 residues. J gave up 6 bases and V 0 bases, and 11 bases lay outside the gene matches. CDR1 and CDR2 from the germline V gene are LGHNA and YNFKEQ. The CDR3 bases are TGTGCCAGCAGCCAAGATGGCCCAGCGGGGGGGCGTAGCGAGCAGTACTTC. As protein: CASSQDGPAGGRSEQYF.

The chain is built from TRBV19 and TRBJ1-2, with 7 bases lining up with TRBD1. The CDR3 contains 14 residues. V was clipped by 7 bases and J by 4 bases; unmatched bases: 9. From germline, CDR1 is LNHDA and CDR2 SQIVND (reference sequence). The CDR3 DNA sequence: TGTGCCAGTAAAAAGGACAGGAGTAGCTATGGCTACACCTTC. As protein: CASKKDRSSYGYTF.

The rearrangement links TRBV27 to TRBJ2-2, with 14 bases identical to TRBD2. This CDR3 is built from 16 residues. The germline V gene encodes CDR1 MNHEY and CDR2 SMNVEV (reference sequence). The V and J ends lost 3 bases and 7 bases, in that order; junction bases with no gene match: 4. The CDR3 loop reads CASSLAGLAGGGELFF. Here the CDR3 DNA reads TGTGCCAGCAGTTTGGCTGGACTAGCGGGGGGCGGGGAGCTGTTTTTT.

In regard to this clone: In the same sample, other DNA sequences code for this CDR3. This rearrangement joins TRBV5-1 to TRBJ2-3, with D maybe TRBD2 (5 bases). The germline V gene encodes CDR1 SGHRS and CDR2 YFSETQ. V lost 0 bases, J lost 0 bases, and 11 bases lay in between. This CDR3 is 16 amino acids long. CDR3 sequence reads: CASSLEGRTSTDTQYF. CDR3 nucleotide sequence: TGCGCCAGCAGCTTGGAGGGCAGGACTAGCACAGATACGCAGTATTTT. The whole variable domain, remainder taken from reference TRBV5-1 and TRBJ2-3, is KAGVTQTPRYLIKTRGQQVTLSCSPISGHRSVSWYQQTPGQGLQFLFEYFSETQRNKGNFPGRFSGRQFSNSRSEMNVSTLELGDSALYLCASSLEGRTSTDTQYFGPGTRLTVL.

This chain links TRBV6-5 with TRBJ2-1, with 8 bases fitting TRBD2. Unmatched junction bases numbered 9, after V lost 9 bases and J lost 5 bases. This CDR3 spans 14 amino acids. In germline, CDR1 is MNHEY, CDR2 SVGAGI. The DNA for the CDR3 is TGTGCCAGTAAACGGGGGGGTTCTAACAATGAGCAGTTCTTC. The encoded protein is CASKRGGSNNEQFF.

This clone was recorded a few times. V gene TRBV6-5 combines with J gene TRBJ1-2; 7 nucleotides align to TRBD1. The V and J ends lost 4 bases and 5 bases, in that order; junction bases with no gene match: 7. This CDR3 is built from 14 residues. Germline V CDR1 and CDR2: MNHEY, SVGAGI. The CDR3 loop is CASSWHRDSYGYTF. The CDR3 bases are TGTGCCAGCAGTTGGCACCGGGACAGTTATGGCTACACCTTC.

The rearrangement uses TRBV7-9 and TRBJ2-5, with D tentatively TRBD1 (6 bases). Deletions cut 5 bases from V and 0 bases from J, with 13 bases between. The germline gives CDR1 SEHNR, CDR2 FQNEAQ (reference sequence). This CDR3 comprises 15 residues. CDR3 DNA: TGTGCCAGCAGCCCTGGGACACAGTACCAAGAGACCCAGTACTTC. This encodes CASSPGTQYQETQYF.

The chain carries TRBV4-3 and TRBJ2-7; 7 bases line up with TRBD1. With V trimmed by 4 bases and J by 2 bases, 8 bases remained unmatched. Germline CDR1 and CDR2: LGHNA and YSLEER. The CDR3 has 15 residues. CDR3 coding DNA: TGCGCCAGCAGCCCCAGGACAGGTGGAACCTACGAGCAGTACTTC. The encoded protein is CASSPRTGGTYEQYF.

This clone was detected a few times. CDR3 bases: TGCGCCAGCGGGGTATCCGGGGAGAGCTCACCCCTCCACTTT. It yields the protein CASGVSGESSPLHF. This chain links TRBV10-2 with TRBJ1-6; D ambiguous. Trimming cost V 8 bases and J 10 bases, with 18 bases left between them. Germline V gene sequence: CDR1 WSHSY, CDR2 SAAADI. This CDR3 comprises 14 residues.

The genes are TRBV7-9 and TRBJ2-5; the D gene could be TRBD1 or TRBD2 (5 bases each). Deletions cut 8 bases from V and 4 bases from J, with 14 bases between. Germline V gene data show CDR1 as SEHNR and CDR2 as FQNEAQ (reference sequence). The CDR3 spans 13 residues. CDR3 loop: CASRVGAGETQYF. CDR3 nucleotides: TGTGCCAGCCGTGTCGGGGCAGGAGAGACCCAGTACTTC.